A selection of T cell receptor beta chains follows, all from one sample in a study of regulatory T cells in long-lasting Graves disease. Via MiXCR, TCRdb re-called the multiplex PCR reads, giving one row per CDR3 protein. The sample carries 390,000 or so distinct CDR3 sequences, about an eighth recorded once. The same data also contributed to another study, on T cells in Graves' hyperthyroidism and ophthalmopathy.

The sample was peripheral blood mononuclear cells (PBMCs), taken at new diagnosis, from a patient treated with antithyroid drugs. The source of these receptors is a woman younger than 30 with Graves disease. CDR3s include the opening cysteine and the closing phenylalanine or tryptophan. D genes are given only for firm matches. A row's size may be missing; if present it is once, few, many or a size class.

TGTGCCAGCAGTTTCGGTCCCGCGGTTAATTCACCCCTCCACTTT CASSFGPAVNSPLHF many - TRBJ1-6 TRBV27
TGCAGCGTTCCTCGCCTAGCGAACACAGATACGCAGTATTTT CSVPRLANTDTQYF many - TRBJ2-3 TRBV29-1
TGTGCCAGCAGCCAAGTCCCTGTGGCTAGCGGGAGGGCGGTCCTCGAGCAGTACTTC CASSQVPVASGRAVLEQYF few - TRBJ2-7 TRBV3-2
TGTGCCTGGAGTCTGACAGTAAACTATGGCTACACCTTC CAWSLTVNYGYTF - - TRBJ1-2 TRBV30
TGCAGTGCTAGTTCGCGGGCAGACCTTAATGAAAAACTGTTTTTT CSASSRADLNEKLFF many - TRBJ1-4 TRBV20-1
TGTGCCAGCAGCTTTGACAGGGGAAATGAAAAACTGTTTTTT CASSFDRGNEKLFF many TRBD1 TRBJ1-4 TRBV28
TGTGCCAGCAGTTACTCGACCCTCGGTGGAGGAGATACGCAGTATTTT CASSYSTLGGGDTQYF many - TRBJ2-3 TRBV6-6
TGTGCCAGCAGTTTAAGATGGGAGGGAGGCAGGGCGTCGGGCCAGCCCCAGCATTTT CASSLRWEGGRASGQPQHF many - TRBJ1-5 TRBV12-3/TRBV12-4
TGTGCCAGCAGCTCAGTTTCTGACACTGAAGCTTTCTTT CASSSVSDTEAFF many - TRBJ1-1 TRBV7-3
TGTGCCAGCAGCCTGGCCAGGGGCTGGTACACTGAAGCTTTCTTT CASSLARGWYTEAFF many - TRBJ1-1 TRBV5-6
TGCAGTGCTACCCCGACAGGGAGAGAAGAACAGCCCCAGCATTTT CSATPTGREEQPQHF many TRBD1 TRBJ1-5 TRBV20-1
TGTGCCAGCAGCTTAGGGGCAGGAGCCCAGTACTTC CASSLGAGAQYF many - TRBJ2-5 TRBV7-3
TGTGCCAGCAGCTTAGCTTGGAGGGGGGCGACAGATACGCAGTATTTT CASSLAWRGATDTQYF many - TRBJ2-3 TRBV7-2
TGCAGCGTAGGTTACGGACAGGGCTATGGCTACACCTTC CSVGYGQGYGYTF - TRBD1 TRBJ1-2 TRBV29-1
TGTGCCAGCACCCGGACGGGAAGGAACACTGAAGCTTTCTTT CASTRTGRNTEAFF many - TRBJ1-1 TRBV5-5
TGTGCCAGCAAAAAACCAGGGGCGACCCCCACAGATACGCAGTATTTT CASKKPGATPTDTQYF many - TRBJ2-3 TRBV28
TGTGCCAGCAGCGCCCCACAGGGGGATTGGACTGAAGCTTTCTTT CASSAPQGDWTEAFF many TRBD1 TRBJ1-1 TRBV6-1
TGTGCCAGCAGTTCCCCAGCGGGTACCCAAAAACGTCAAGAGACCCAGTACTTC CASSSPAGTQKRQETQYF many - TRBJ2-5 TRBV28
TGTGCCAGCAGCTCACTAGCGGGAGGTCGTGAGCAGTTCTTC CASSSLAGGREQFF many TRBD2 TRBJ2-1 TRBV11-2
TGTGCCAGCAGCCAGACAGGGTTGGTCAAAAACATTCAGTACTTC CASSQTGLVKNIQYF - TRBD1 TRBJ2-4 TRBV28
TGCAGCGTTAGGACAGACCAAGGCTACGAGCAGTACTTC CSVRTDQGYEQYF many - TRBJ2-7 TRBV29-1
TGTGCCAGCAGTTCAGCTCGTCGGCAACCGAACACTGAAGCTTTCTTT CASSSARRQPNTEAFF many - TRBJ1-1 TRBV27
TGCGCCAGCAGCCAAACCCGAATGACGCAGGGGCTGAAGCCGCCTTTCTTT CASSQTRMTQGLKPPFF - - TRBJ1-1 TRBV4-3
TGTGCCAGCAGTTACTCGACCACTAACTACCGGGACAGGGTTGCTCCCGCACTCTTT CASSYSTTNYRDRVAPALF many TRBD1 TRBJ1-1 TRBV6-2/TRBV6-3
TGTGCCAGCAGCCGACAGGGGCGTGGGGACCAAAACATTCAGTACTTC CASSRQGRGDQNIQYF many TRBD1 TRBJ2-4 TRBV28
TGTGCCAGCAGCTCCGGGGACAGGGGTCCCTTGAACACTGAAGCTTTCTTT CASSSGDRGPLNTEAFF many TRBD1 TRBJ1-1 TRBV12-3/TRBV12-4
TGTGCCACCAGCAGTGAAGGCAGCTTGATCGGCTACACCTTC CATSSEGSLIGYTF many - TRBJ1-2 TRBV15
TGTGCCAGCAGCTGGTGGACAGAGTTTTACAATGAGCAGTTCTTC CASSWWTEFYNEQFF many - TRBJ2-1 TRBV5-6
TGTGCCAGCAGTGAATTCGGCCAGGGCACTGGAAACACCATATATTTT CASSEFGQGTGNTIYF - - TRBJ1-3 TRBV25-1
TGTGCCAGCTGGGGGGTCACCGGGGAGCTGTTTTTT CASWGVTGELFF few - TRBJ2-2 TRBV19